This record looks at one T cell receptor (beta chain) sequence and its context. No antigen is known for it. The sample originates from a study of Tregs in tolerant kidney transplant recipients. The data were produced by immunoSEQ multiplex PCR, yet TCRdb's version contains in-frame clones alone and is incomplete. The sample contains about 240,000 clones, about 80% of which appear only once. The germline gives CDR1 MNHEY, CDR2 SVGAGI. The CDR3 loop spans 15 amino acids. Trimming removed 6 bases from V and 1 base from J; junction bases left unmatched: 3. General study points: No direct test of biological reproducibility was done here.

Specimen: CD4+ T cells from blood. This clonotype originated in a human donor in good health. V is TRBV6-5 and J is TRBJ2-1, with TRBD1 identical over 10 bases. The CDR3 DNA reads as TGTGCCAGCAGGCCGGGACAGGGGTCCTACAATGAGCAGTTCTTC. This codes for CASRPGQGSYNEQFF.